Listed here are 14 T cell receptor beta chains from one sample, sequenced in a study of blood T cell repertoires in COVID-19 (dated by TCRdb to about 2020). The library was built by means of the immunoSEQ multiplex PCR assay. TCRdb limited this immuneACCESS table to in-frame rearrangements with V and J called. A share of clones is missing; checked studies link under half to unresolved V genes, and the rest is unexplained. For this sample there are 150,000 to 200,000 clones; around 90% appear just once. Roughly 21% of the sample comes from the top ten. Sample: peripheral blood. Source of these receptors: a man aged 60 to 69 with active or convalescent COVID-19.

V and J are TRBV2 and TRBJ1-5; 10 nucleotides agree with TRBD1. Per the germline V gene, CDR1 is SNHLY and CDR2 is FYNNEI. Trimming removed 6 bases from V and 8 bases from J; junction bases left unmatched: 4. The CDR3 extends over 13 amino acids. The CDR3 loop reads CASRGTGAKPQHF. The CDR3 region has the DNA TGTGCCAGCAGGGGGACAGGGGCAAAGCCCCAGCATTTT.

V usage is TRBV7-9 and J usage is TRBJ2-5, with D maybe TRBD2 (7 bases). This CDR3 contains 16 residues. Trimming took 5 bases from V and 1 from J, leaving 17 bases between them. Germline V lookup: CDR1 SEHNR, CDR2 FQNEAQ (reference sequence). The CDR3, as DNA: TGTGCCAGCAGCGCCATGGGCGGGGGCTTCCAAGAGACCCAGTACTTC. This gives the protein CASSAMGGGFQETQYF.

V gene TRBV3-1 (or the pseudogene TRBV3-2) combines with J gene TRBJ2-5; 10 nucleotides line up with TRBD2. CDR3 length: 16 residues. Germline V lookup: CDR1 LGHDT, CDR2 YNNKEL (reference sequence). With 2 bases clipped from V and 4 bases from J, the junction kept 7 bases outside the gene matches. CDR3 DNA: TGTGCCAGCAGCCAACGGACTAGCGGCTCCCCAGAGACCCAGTACTTC. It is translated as CASSQRTSGSPETQYF.

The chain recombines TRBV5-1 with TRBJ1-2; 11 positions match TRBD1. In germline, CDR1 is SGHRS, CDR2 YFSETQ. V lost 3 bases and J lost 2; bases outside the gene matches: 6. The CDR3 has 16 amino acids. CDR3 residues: CASSSGQGASNYGYTF. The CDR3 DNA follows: TGCGCCAGCAGCTCAGGACAGGGGGCGAGCAACTATGGCTACACCTTC.

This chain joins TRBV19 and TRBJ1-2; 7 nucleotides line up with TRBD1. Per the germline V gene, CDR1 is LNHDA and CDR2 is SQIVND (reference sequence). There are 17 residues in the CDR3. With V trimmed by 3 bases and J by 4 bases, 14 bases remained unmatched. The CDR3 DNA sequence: TGTGCCAGTAGTATTTCGACGGGACAGTGGCACCTCTATGGCTACACCTTC. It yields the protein CASSISTGQWHLYGYTF.

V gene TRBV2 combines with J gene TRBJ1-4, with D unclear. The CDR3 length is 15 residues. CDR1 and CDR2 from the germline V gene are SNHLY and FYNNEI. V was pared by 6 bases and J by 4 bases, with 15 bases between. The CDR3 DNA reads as TGTGCCAGCAGCGAGCGGGGTTTAGGTAATGAAAAACTGTTTTTT. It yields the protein CASSERGLGNEKLFF.

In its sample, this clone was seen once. CDR3 sequence reads: CASKSQEGYNSPLHF. In DNA form, the CDR3 reads TGTGCCAGTAAATCGCAGGAGGGCTATAATTCACCCCTCCACTTT. The rearrangement links TRBV19 to TRBJ1-6, with unresolved D. The CDR3 runs 15 residues. Per the germline V gene, CDR1 is LNHDA and CDR2 is SQIVND (reference sequence). Trimming stripped 7 bases from V and 3 bases from J, with 13 bases between.

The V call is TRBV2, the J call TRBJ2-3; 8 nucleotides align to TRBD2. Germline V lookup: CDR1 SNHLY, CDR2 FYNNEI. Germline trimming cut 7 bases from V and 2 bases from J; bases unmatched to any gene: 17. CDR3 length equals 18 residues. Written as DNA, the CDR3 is TGTGCCAGCATCTTCTTTAGCGGGACGACTTCCTTCACAGATACGCAGTATTTT. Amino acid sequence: CASIFFSGTTSFTDTQYF.

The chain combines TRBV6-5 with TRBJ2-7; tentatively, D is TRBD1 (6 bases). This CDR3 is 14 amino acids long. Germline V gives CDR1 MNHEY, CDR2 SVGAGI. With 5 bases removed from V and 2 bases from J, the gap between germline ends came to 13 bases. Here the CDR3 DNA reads TGTGCCAGCAGTCTTAACAGGGCCCCCTACGAGCAGTACTTC. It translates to CASSLNRAPYEQYF.

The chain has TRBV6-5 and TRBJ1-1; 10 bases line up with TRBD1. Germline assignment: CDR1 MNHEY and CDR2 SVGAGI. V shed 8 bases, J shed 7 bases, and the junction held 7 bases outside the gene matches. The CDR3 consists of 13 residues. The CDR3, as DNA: TGTGCCAGCGGCCGGGACAGGGGCATTGAAGCTTTCTTT. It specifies CASGRDRGIEAFF.

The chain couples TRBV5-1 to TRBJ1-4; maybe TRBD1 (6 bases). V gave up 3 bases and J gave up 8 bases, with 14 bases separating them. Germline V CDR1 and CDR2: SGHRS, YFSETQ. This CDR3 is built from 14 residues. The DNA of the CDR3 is TGCGCCAGCAGCTCGGACAGTTATCAAGAAAAACTGTTTTTT. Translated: CASSSDSYQEKLFF.

The CDR3 region is CASSMSQGAATEAFF. DNA for the CDR3: TGTGCCAGTAGTATGTCCCAGGGGGCGGCCACTGAAGCTTTCTTT. The chain links TRBV19 to TRBJ1-1; 8 bases are shared with TRBD1. CDR3 length: 15 residues. Germline lookup yields CDR1 LNHDA and CDR2 SQIVND (reference sequence). The J segment lost 4 bases and the V segment lost 3 bases, leaving 7 bases of the junction unmatched.

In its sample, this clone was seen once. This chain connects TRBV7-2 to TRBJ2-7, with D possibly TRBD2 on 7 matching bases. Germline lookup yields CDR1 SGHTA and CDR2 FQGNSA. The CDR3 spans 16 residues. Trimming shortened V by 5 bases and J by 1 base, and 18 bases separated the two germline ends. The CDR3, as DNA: TGTGCCAGCAGCCTCACCGGGGGGCCCAATTCCTACGAGCAGTACTTC. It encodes CASSLTGGPNSYEQYF.

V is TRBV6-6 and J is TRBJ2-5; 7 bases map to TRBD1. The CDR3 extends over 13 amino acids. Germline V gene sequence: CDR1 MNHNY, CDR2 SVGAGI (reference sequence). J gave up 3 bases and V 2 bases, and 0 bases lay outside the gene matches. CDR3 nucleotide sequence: TGTGCCAGCAGTTACGGGACAGAAGAGACCCAGTACTTC. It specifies CASSYGTEETQYF.